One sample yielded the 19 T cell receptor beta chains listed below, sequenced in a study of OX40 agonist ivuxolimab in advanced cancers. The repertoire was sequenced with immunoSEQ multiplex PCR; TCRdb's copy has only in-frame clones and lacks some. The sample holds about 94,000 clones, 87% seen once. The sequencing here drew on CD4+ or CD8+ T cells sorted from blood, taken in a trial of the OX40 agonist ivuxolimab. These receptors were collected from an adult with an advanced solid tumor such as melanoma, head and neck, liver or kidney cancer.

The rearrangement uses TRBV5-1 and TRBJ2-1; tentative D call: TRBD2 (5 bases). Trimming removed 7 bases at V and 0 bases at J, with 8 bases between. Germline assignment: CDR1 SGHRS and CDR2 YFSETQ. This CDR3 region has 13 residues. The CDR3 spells CASSADSYNEQFF. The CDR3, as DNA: TGCGCCAGCTCAGCGGACTCCTACAATGAGCAGTTCTTC.

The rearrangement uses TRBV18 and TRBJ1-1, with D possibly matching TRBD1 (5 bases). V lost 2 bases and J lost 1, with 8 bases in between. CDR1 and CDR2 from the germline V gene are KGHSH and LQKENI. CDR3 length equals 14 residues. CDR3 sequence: CASSPKGWNTEAFF. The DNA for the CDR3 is TGTGCCAGCTCACCAAAGGGGTGGAACACTGAAGCTTTCTTT.

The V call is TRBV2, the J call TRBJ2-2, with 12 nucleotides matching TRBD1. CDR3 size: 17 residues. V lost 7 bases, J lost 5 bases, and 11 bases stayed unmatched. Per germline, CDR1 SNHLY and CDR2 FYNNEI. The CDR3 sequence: CASNTGTGGAWTGELFF. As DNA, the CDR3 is TGTGCCAGCAACACCGGGACAGGGGGCGCGTGGACCGGGGAGCTGTTTTTT.

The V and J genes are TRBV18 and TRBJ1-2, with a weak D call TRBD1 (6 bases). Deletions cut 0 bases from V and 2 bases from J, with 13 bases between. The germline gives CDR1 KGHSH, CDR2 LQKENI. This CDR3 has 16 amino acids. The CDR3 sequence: CASSPPGAGGNYGYTF. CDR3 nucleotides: TGTGCCAGCTCACCACCGGGGGCAGGTGGAAACTATGGCTACACCTTC.

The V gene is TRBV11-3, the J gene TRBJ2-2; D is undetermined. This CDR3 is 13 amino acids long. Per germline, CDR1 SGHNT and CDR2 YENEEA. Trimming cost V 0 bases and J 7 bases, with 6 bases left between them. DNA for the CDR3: TGTGCCAGCAGCTTAGAAGTAGGCGGGGAGCTGTTTTTT. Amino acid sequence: CASSLEVGGELFF.

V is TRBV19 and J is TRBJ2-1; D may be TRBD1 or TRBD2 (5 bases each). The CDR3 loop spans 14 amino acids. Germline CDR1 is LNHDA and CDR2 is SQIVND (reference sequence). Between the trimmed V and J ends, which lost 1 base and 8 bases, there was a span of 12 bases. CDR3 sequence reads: CASSIGDLTHEQFF. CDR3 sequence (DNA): TGTGCCAGTAGTATAGGGGACCTCACTCATGAGCAGTTCTTC.

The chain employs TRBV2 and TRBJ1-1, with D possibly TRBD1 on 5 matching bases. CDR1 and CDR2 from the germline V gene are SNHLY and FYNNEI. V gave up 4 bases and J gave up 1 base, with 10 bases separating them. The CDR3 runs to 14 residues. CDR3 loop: CASSVGRKNTEAFF. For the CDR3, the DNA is TGTGCCAGCAGTGTGGGACGGAAGAACACTGAAGCTTTCTTT. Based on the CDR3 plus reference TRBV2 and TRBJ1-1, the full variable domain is EPEVTQTPSHQVTQMGQEVILRCVPISNHLYFYWYRQILGQKVEFLVSFYNNEISEKSEIFDDQFSVERPDGSNFTLKIRSTKLEDSAMYFCASSVGRKNTEAFFGQGTRLTVV.

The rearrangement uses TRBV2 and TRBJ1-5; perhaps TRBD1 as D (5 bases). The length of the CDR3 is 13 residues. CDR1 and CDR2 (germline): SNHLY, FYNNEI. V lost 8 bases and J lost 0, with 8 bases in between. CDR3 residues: CASGTGSNQPQHF. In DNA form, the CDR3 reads TGTGCCAGCGGTACAGGTAGCAATCAGCCCCAGCATTTT.

CDR3 amino acids: CASSPVTEQYF. The CDR3 nucleotides are TGTGCCAGCAGCCCCGTTACCGAGCAGTACTTC. V is TRBV7-2 and J is TRBJ2-7; D is undetermined. V was trimmed by 5 bases and J by 6 bases, leaving 8 bases between them. Per the germline V gene, CDR1 is SGHTA and CDR2 is FQGNSA. The CDR3 has 11 amino acids.

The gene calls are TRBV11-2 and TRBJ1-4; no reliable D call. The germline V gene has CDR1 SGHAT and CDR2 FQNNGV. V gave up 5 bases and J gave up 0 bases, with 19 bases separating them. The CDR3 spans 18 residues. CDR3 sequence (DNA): TGTGCCAGCAGCGCGAGCGGAGGCGGCCCGACAACTAATGAAAAACTGTTTTTT. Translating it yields CASSASGGGPTTNEKLFF.

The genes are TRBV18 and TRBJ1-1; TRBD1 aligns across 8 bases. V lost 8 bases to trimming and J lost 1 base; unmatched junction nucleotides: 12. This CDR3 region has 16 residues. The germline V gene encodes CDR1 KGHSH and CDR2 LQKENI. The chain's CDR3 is CASAPDPGQGNTEAFF. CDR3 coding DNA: TGTGCCAGCGCCCCGGACCCTGGACAGGGGAACACTGAAGCTTTCTTT.

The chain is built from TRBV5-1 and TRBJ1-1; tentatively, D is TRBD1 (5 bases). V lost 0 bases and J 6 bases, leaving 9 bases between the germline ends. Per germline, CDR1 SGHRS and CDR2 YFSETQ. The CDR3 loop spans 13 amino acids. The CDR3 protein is CASSLEGAAEAFF. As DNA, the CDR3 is TGCGCCAGCAGCTTGGAAGGGGCGGCTGAAGCTTTCTTT.

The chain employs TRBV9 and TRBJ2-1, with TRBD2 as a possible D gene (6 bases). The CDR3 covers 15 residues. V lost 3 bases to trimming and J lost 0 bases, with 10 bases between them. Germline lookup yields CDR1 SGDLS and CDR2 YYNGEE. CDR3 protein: CASSGGTASYNEQFF. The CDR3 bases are TGTGCCAGCAGCGGCGGGACTGCCTCCTACAATGAGCAGTTCTTC. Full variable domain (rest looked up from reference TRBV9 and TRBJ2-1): DSGVTQTPKHLITATGQRVTLRCSPRSGDLSVYWYQQSLDQGLQFLIQYYNGEERAKGNILERFSAQQFPDLHSELNLSSLELGDSALYFCASSGGTASYNEQFFGPGTRLTVL.

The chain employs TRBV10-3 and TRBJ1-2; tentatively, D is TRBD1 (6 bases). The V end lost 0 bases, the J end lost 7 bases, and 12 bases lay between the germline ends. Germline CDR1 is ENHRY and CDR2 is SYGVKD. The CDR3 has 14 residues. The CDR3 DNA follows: TGTGCCATCAGTGAGTCCACAGGGACCCCTGGCTACACCTTC. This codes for CAISESTGTPGYTF.

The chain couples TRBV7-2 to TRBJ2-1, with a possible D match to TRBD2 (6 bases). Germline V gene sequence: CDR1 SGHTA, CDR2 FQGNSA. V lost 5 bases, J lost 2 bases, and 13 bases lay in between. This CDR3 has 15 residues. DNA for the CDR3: TGTGCCAGCAGCGTCATAGCGGCGACCTACAATGAGCAGTTCTTC. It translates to CASSVIAATYNEQFF. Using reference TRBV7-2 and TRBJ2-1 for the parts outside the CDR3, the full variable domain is GAGVSQSPSNKVTEKGKDVELRCDPISGHTALYWYRQSLGQGLEFLIYFQGNSAPDKSGLPSDRFSAERTGGSVSTLTIQRTQQEDSAVYLCASSVIAATYNEQFFGPGTRLTVL.

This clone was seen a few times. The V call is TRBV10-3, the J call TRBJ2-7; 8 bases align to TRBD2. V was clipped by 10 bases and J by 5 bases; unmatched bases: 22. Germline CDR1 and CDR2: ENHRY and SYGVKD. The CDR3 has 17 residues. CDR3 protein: CATGETVLSGEDNEQYF. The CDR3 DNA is TGTGCCACCGGAGAGACAGTCCTTAGCGGGGAAGATAACGAGCAGTACTTC.

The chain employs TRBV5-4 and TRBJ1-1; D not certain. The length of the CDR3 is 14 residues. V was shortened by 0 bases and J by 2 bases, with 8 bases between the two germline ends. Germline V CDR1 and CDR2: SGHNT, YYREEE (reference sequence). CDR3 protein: CASSLGGLNTEAFF. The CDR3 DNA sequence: TGTGCCAGCAGCTTGGGTGGGTTAAACACTGAAGCTTTCTTT.

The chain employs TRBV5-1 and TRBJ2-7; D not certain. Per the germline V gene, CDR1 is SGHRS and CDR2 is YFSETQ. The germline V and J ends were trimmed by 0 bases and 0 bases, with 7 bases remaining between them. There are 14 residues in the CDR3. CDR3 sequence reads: CASSLAPGSYEQYF. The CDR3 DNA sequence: TGCGCCAGCAGCTTGGCACCAGGCTCCTACGAGCAGTACTTC.

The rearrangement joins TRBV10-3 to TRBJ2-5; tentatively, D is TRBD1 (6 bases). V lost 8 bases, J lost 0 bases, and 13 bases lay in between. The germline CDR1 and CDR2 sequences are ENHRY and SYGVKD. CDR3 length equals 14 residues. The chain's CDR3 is CAIGTNRDQETQYF. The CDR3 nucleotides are TGTGCCATCGGTACGAACAGGGACCAAGAGACCCAGTACTTC.